This T cell receptor beta chain was captured by sequencing in a study of tumor and adjacent non-tumor tissue in lung cancer. Study-level background: Samples averaged about 4.17 million productive TCRbeta reads each.

Three rounds of nested PCR, following a modified ARM-PCR protocol, produced the TCRbeta library. TCRdb re-called the multiplex PCR reads through MiXCR, storing one row per CDR3 protein. The repertoire holds approximately 150,000 distinct CDR3 sequences, approximately 64% seen once, with around a sixth in the top ten. General study results and limits: Tumor tissue had significantly higher TCR diversity than normal lung. In normal lung, the top 100 clones were significantly more dominant than in tumor.

About this clonotype itself: Antigen: not known. The germline gene is not matched at one end of the junction; a read error may be the cause.

Looked up from germline, CDR1 is SGHDT and CDR2 is YYEEEE. This CDR3 region has 10 residues. No cell sorting was done before RNA was extracted from the tissue. Between August and November 2014, newly diagnosed, chemotherapy-naive lung cancer patients underwent thoracic surgery in China. Specimen: lung tumor tissue. The chain recombines TRBV5-6 with TRBJ1-5; D remains ambiguous. The origin of this receptor is a man aged 55 to 70 with small cell lung cancer. In DNA, the CDR3 is TGTGCCAGCAGCTTGCAGCCCCAGCGTTTT. Translation: CASSLQPQRF.